These 28 T cell receptor beta chains were all obtained from the same sample, sequenced in a study of OX40 agonist ivuxolimab in advanced cancers. Sequenced by immunoSEQ multiplex PCR; TCRdb stores in-frame clones only, minus some. The data contain roughly 32,000 clones, 80% to 85% of them singletons. The sequencing here drew on CD4+ or CD8+ T cells sorted from blood, taken in a trial of the OX40 agonist ivuxolimab. The source of these receptors is an adult with an advanced solid tumor such as melanoma, head and neck, liver or kidney cancer.

The count of this clone is one. The germline gene is not matched at one end of the junction; a read error may be the cause. The V gene is TRBV9, the J gene TRBJ1-1; D is possibly TRBD1 (6 bases). This CDR3 spans 13 amino acids. Germline V gene data show CDR1 as SGDLS and CDR2 as YYNGEE. As DNA, the CDR3 is TGTGCCAGCAGCGCTGGTTCGGAGACAGGAGCTGTCTTT. This translates into CASSAGSETGAVF.

This chain uses TRBV5-1 with TRBJ2-3, with D possibly TRBD2 on 6 matching bases. Trimming shortened V by 0 bases and J by 3 bases, and 8 bases separated the two germline ends. The CDR3 consists of 14 residues. From germline, CDR1 is SGHRS and CDR2 YFSETQ. Here the CDR3 DNA reads TGCGCCAGCAGCTTGGGACTAGTAACAGATACGCAGTATTTT. This codes for CASSLGLVTDTQYF.

V and J are TRBV7-9 and TRBJ1-5; D remains ambiguous. The CDR3 is 16 residues long. Trimming stripped 5 bases from V and 2 bases from J, with 16 bases between. Per germline, CDR1 SEHNR and CDR2 FQNEAQ (reference sequence). The CDR3 loop is CASSQQGNLGNQPQHF. DNA for the CDR3: TGTGCCAGCAGCCAGCAAGGGAATTTGGGCAATCAGCCCCAGCATTTT.

This rearrangement joins TRBV9 to TRBJ1-1, with D unresolved. With 2 bases removed from V and 2 bases from J, the gap between germline ends came to 7 bases. This CDR3 comprises 13 residues. From germline, CDR1 is SGDLS and CDR2 YYNGEE. CDR3 sequence reads: CASSVQINTEAFF. The CDR3 DNA reads as TGTGCCAGCAGCGTGCAGATTAACACTGAAGCTTTCTTT. Together with reference TRBV9 and TRBJ1-1, the CDR3 gives the full variable domain: DSGVTQTPKHLITATGQRVTLRCSPRSGDLSVYWYQQSLDQGLQFLIQYYNGEERAKGNILERFSAQQFPDLHSELNLSSLELGDSALYFCASSVQINTEAFFGQGTRLTVV.

The rearrangement links TRBV29-1 to TRBJ2-7; the D gene is possibly TRBD2 (5 bases). V shed 3 bases and J shed 3 bases, with 18 bases lying between them. This CDR3 spans 15 amino acids. CDR1 SQVTM and CDR2 ANQGSEA come from the germline V gene. Here the CDR3 reads CSVDVALPGGYEQYF. The CDR3, as DNA: TGCAGCGTTGATGTTGCGCTCCCTGGAGGCTACGAGCAGTACTTC.

The rearrangement links TRBV19 to TRBJ1-5; D is perhaps TRBD1 (5 bases). Looked up from germline, CDR1 is LNHDA and CDR2 is SQIVND (reference sequence). The length of the CDR3 is 12 residues. The ends were cut back, 5 bases at V and 7 bases at J, with 9 bases in the middle. CDR3: CASSGAKQPQHF. The CDR3 nucleotides are TGTGCCAGTAGTGGGGCGAAGCAGCCCCAGCATTTT.

This rearrangement joins TRBV6-1 to TRBJ1-5; 7 bases align to TRBD1. Per the germline V gene, CDR1 is MNHNS and CDR2 is SASEGT. The V gene end was trimmed by 3 bases and the J gene end by 6 bases; junction bases not matched to a gene: 5. This CDR3 has 14 amino acids. CDR3 residues: CASSDVEGAQPQHF. CDR3 bases: TGTGCCAGCAGTGACGTCGAGGGGGCTCAGCCCCAGCATTTT.

This chain connects TRBV6-5 to TRBJ2-1; no firm D call. The CDR3 totals 14 residues. Per the germline V gene, CDR1 is MNHEY and CDR2 is SVGAGI. V gave up 6 bases and J gave up 4 bases, with 13 bases separating them. The CDR3 region has the DNA TGTGCCAGCAGCAGTACCCTCTCGTACAATGAGCAGTTCTTC. Protein: CASSSTLSYNEQFF.

This chain joins TRBV7-9 and TRBJ1-2, with D unresolved. Trimming pared 4 bases from V and 4 bases from J, leaving 16 bases between. CDR3 length: 15 residues. From germline, CDR1 is SEHNR and CDR2 FQNEAQ (reference sequence). The CDR3 bases are TGTGCCAGCAGCTCTCAGTCCCCGGGGATCTATGGCTACACCTTC. It yields the protein CASSSQSPGIYGYTF.

V gene TRBV19 combines with J gene TRBJ2-2; 7 bases fit TRBD2. The CDR3 covers 12 residues. CDR1 and CDR2 from the germline V gene are LNHDA and SQIVND (reference sequence). The J segment lost 7 bases and the V segment lost 11 bases, leaving 7 bases of the junction unmatched. CDR3 protein: CASSREGGELFF. In nucleotides, the CDR3 is TGTGCCTCCTCAAGGGAGGGCGGGGAGCTGTTTTTT. The full variable domain, completed using reference TRBV19 and TRBJ2-2, is DGGITQSPKYLFRKEGQNVTLSCEQNLNHDAMYWYRQDPGQGLRLIYYSQIVNDFQKGDIAEGYSVSREKKESFPLTVTSAQKNPTAFYLCASSREGGELFFGEGSRLTVL.

A note on this clone: Different DNA sequences within this sample yield the same CDR3. This chain links TRBV6-1 with TRBJ1-2; weak D call: TRBD1 (5 bases). The CDR3 contains 13 residues. V was trimmed by 1 base and J by 4 bases, leaving 7 bases between them. The germline CDR1 and CDR2 sequences are MNHNS and SASEGT. The CDR3 sequence is CASSEGRAYGYTF. CDR3 bases: TGTGCCAGCAGTGAAGGCAGGGCCTATGGCTACACCTTC.

By share, this clone ranks as medium-sized. The chain recombines TRBV19 with TRBJ2-5; D unclear. Germline CDR1 is LNHDA and CDR2 is SQIVND (reference sequence). The CDR3 length is 12 residues. Between the trimmed V and J ends, which lost 4 bases and 5 bases, there was a span of 8 bases. The CDR3 is CASSNLGETQYF. In DNA form, the CDR3 reads TGTGCCAGTAGTAATCTGGGGGAGACCCAGTACTTC.

This chain joins TRBV4-3 and TRBJ1-2; D call uncertain. The CDR3 runs 13 residues. V gave up 2 bases and J gave up 2 bases, with 6 bases separating them. Germline V gene lookup returns CDR1 LGHNA and CDR2 YSLEER. The CDR3 protein is CASSQISNYGYTF. The CDR3 nucleotides are TGCGCCAGCAGCCAAATCAGCAACTATGGCTACACCTTC.

The chain links TRBV5-6 to TRBJ2-7, with D possibly TRBD2 on 5 matching bases. This CDR3 region has 16 residues. Germline values: CDR1 SGHDT, CDR2 YYEEEE. Trimming left V 5 bases short and J 2 bases short, with 20 bases between. Written as DNA, the CDR3 is TGTGCCAGCAGGGACGGTAACTCGGGAAATCCCTACGAGCAGTACTTC. This codes for CASRDGNSGNPYEQYF.

This chain uses TRBV4-1 with TRBJ1-1; 7 bases align to TRBD1. Germline CDR1 MGHRA, CDR2 YSYEKL. The CDR3 extends over 11 amino acids. The trim removed 1 base at V and 10 bases at J, leaving 0 bases unmatched. The CDR3 reads CASSQAGGAFF. The DNA of the CDR3 is TGCGCCAGCAGCCAAGCAGGGGGAGCTTTCTTT.

This rearrangement joins TRBV5-4 to TRBJ2-7; 8 nucleotides agree with TRBD1. Trimming cost V 2 bases and J 2 bases; bases outside gene matches: 6. The germline CDR1 and CDR2 sequences are SGHNT and YYREEE (reference sequence). The CDR3 is made up of 15 amino acids. CDR3 DNA: TGTGCCAGCAGCTTCGCGACAGGGGTACCCTACGAGCAGTACTTC. It translates to CASSFATGVPYEQYF. The full variable domain, rest sourced from reference TRBV5-4 and TRBJ2-7, is ETGVTQSPTHLIKTRGQQVTLRCSSQSGHNTVSWYQQALGQGPQFIFQYYREEENGRGNFPPRFSGLQFPNYSSELNVNALELDDSALYLCASSFATGVPYEQYFGPGTRLTVT.

The chain is built from TRBV30 and TRBJ2-5; no clear D. V was trimmed by 0 bases and J by 7 bases, leaving 12 bases between them. The germline CDR1 and CDR2 sequences are GTSNPN and SVGIG (reference sequence). This CDR3 comprises 13 residues. CDR3 in amino acids: CAWSVGIGVTQYF. CDR3 bases: TGTGCCTGGAGTGTTGGGATAGGAGTGACCCAGTACTTC.

This chain connects TRBV7-9 to TRBJ2-7, with 7 nucleotides matching TRBD2. Per germline, CDR1 SEHNR and CDR2 FQNEAQ (reference sequence). This CDR3 has 12 amino acids. With V trimmed by 1 base and J by 9 bases, 3 bases remained unmatched. This CDR3 reads CASSLGGGVQYF. CDR3 nucleotides: TGTGCCAGCAGCTTAGGGGGAGGGGTGCAGTACTTC.

The rearrangement links TRBV7-2 to TRBJ1-1; D remains unclear. Trimming cost V 1 base and J 4 bases, with 10 bases left between them. The CDR3 extends over 14 amino acids. CDR1 is SGHTA, CDR2 FQGNSA, per germline. The CDR3 bases are TGTGCCAGCAGCTTAGTTGGGAGGAGCACTGAAGCTTTCTTT. Its translation is CASSLVGRSTEAFF.

V gene TRBV5-6 combines with J gene TRBJ1-6, with D possibly TRBD1 on 6 matching bases. Trimming shortened V by 4 bases and J by 9 bases, and 14 bases separated the two germline ends. In germline, CDR1 is SGHDT, CDR2 YYEEEE. This CDR3 spans 14 amino acids. The CDR3 spells CASSGRGTSSPLHF. The CDR3 DNA sequence: TGTGCCAGCAGCGGCAGGGGAACCAGTTCACCCCTCCACTTT.

This rearrangement joins TRBV7-2 to TRBJ1-1; D gene unclear. V was trimmed by 5 bases and J by 3 bases, leaving 13 bases between them. The CDR3 loop spans 14 amino acids. CDR1 SGHTA and CDR2 FQGNSA come from the germline V gene. Here the CDR3 reads CASSRDWEYTEAFF. The CDR3 nucleotides are TGTGCCAGCAGCCGAGACTGGGAATACACTGAAGCTTTCTTT.

This clone was seen more than once but under ten times. This chain links TRBV5-1 with TRBJ2-5, with 9 bases matching TRBD2. The CDR3 loop spans 15 amino acids. Per the germline V gene, CDR1 is SGHRS and CDR2 is YFSETQ. Germline trimming cut 1 base from V and 2 bases from J; bases unmatched to any gene: 3. CDR3 amino acids: CASSLNSGSQETQYF. The CDR3 bases are TGCGCCAGCAGCTTGAATAGCGGGAGTCAAGAGACCCAGTACTTC.

The chain links TRBV5-1 to TRBJ1-4; a possible D gene is TRBD1 (5 bases). The V gene lost 0 bases and the J gene lost 0 bases, with 9 bases spanning the gap. Germline V gene sequence: CDR1 SGHRS, CDR2 YFSETQ. The CDR3 loop spans 16 amino acids. DNA of the CDR3: TGCGCCAGCAGCTTGGGACAGCCTGCAACTAATGAAAAACTGTTTTTT. Amino acid sequence: CASSLGQPATNEKLFF.

The J gene is TRBJ2-7, the V gene TRBV4-3, with D possibly TRBD1 on 5 matching bases. This CDR3 has 15 residues. V gave up 1 base and J gave up 7 bases, with 17 bases separating them. CDR1 is LGHNA, CDR2 YSLEER, per germline. CDR3 DNA sequence: TGCGCCAGCAGCCAAGCTGCCGGCCGGGCAGGGGAGCAGTACTTC. It codes for CASSQAAGRAGEQYF.

The chain uses TRBV5-1 and TRBJ1-3; D gene uncertain. The V end lost 2 bases, the J end lost 0 bases, and 3 bases lay between the germline ends. The CDR3 totals 13 residues. Germline V gives CDR1 SGHRS, CDR2 YFSETQ. The DNA for the CDR3 is TGCGCCAGCAGCTTTGCCTCTGGAAACACCATATATTTT. Residues: CASSFASGNTIYF.

This chain uses TRBV7-9 with TRBJ1-1; perhaps TRBD1 as D (5 bases). CDR1 is SEHNR, CDR2 FQNEAQ, per germline (reference sequence). This CDR3 has 15 amino acids. Trimming took 7 bases from V and 5 from J, leaving 20 bases between them. In nucleotides, the CDR3 is TGTGCCAGCACCCCACAATGGAAGGAGGGGACTGAAGCTTTCTTT. This gives the protein CASTPQWKEGTEAFF.

The chain has TRBV13 and TRBJ2-2; D is unresolved. In germline, CDR1 is PRHDT, CDR2 FYEKMQ (reference sequence). V lost 3 bases and J lost 7, with 12 bases in between. The CDR3 spans 14 residues. CDR3 region: CASSLRTLGGELFF. CDR3 sequence (DNA): TGTGCCAGCAGCTTGCGAACCCTAGGCGGGGAGCTGTTTTTT.

The gene calls are TRBV7-2 and TRBJ2-2; tentative D call: TRBD2 (6 bases). Germline CDR1 reads SGHTA; CDR2 reads FQGNSA. This CDR3 is built from 16 residues. V lost 5 bases to trimming and J lost 4 bases, with 17 bases between them. For the CDR3, the DNA is TGTGCCAGCAGCCTCGGACTAAAAATCACCACCGGGGAGCTGTTTTTT. It codes for CASSLGLKITTGELFF.